Described below is a single T cell receptor (beta chain) sequence and its context. Authors' methods: Reference gene primer amplification yielded estimated nucleated cell counts. TCRdb's copy holds only in-frame clones and misses some; the assay was immunoSEQ multiplex PCR. The DNA gave D and trimming, while V, J and clone size come from that table. Of around 140,000 clones listed, 76% were seen once; the top ten hold 4.5%. The data derive from a study of blood T cell repertoires in COVID-19. Across the study: Acute and convalescent COVID-19 specimens originated in the United States, Italy and Spain. T cells, B-cell-depleted T cells, or PBMCs provided the cDNA or gDNA that served as material.

Trimming stripped 1 base from V and 16 bases from J, with 17 bases between. The germline gives CDR1 LGHDT, CDR2 YNNKEL (reference sequence). The length of the CDR3 is 13 residues. The chain uses TRBV3-1 (or the pseudogene TRBV3-2) and TRBJ2-1, with D hard to call. The receptor comes from a woman of 80 years or more with active or convalescent COVID-19. Sequencing was carried out using peripheral blood. The CDR3 DNA is TGTGCCAGCAGCCAAGGTCAATCTACCCAGGAATTCTTC. This translates into CASSQGQSTQEFF.